This T cell receptor (beta chain) derives from a study of control samples from healthy donors and cancer patients. Germline values: CDR1 MNHEY, CDR2 SVGAGI. This CDR3 is 13 amino acids long. Losses at the gene ends were 7 bases for V and 0 bases for J; bases not matched to a gene: 3. Method: immunoSEQ multiplex PCR; TCRdb's copy keeps in-frame clones and lacks some. The sample has under 300,000 clones; over 75% are singletons. The V gene is TRBV6-5, the J gene TRBJ2-7; 7 bases map to TRBD1. The sequenced sample consisted of PBMCs. This clonotype originated in a woman aged 60-75 years with lung cancer. In DNA form, the CDR3 reads TGTGCCAGCACAGGGGACAGCTCCTACGAGCAGTACTTC. It encodes CASTGDSSYEQYF.